Below, 8 T cell receptor beta chains from the same sample are listed, as sequenced in a study of blood T cell repertoires in COVID-19. Measured with immunoSEQ multiplex PCR; TCRdb has only the in-frame clones, and not every one. The table lists about 140,000 clones, around 79% of them singletons, with around 3% in the top ten. The sequenced material came from PBMCs or T cells enriched from blood (not recorded which). Receptor source: a woman aged 45-60 years who had recovered from COVID-19.

The genes are TRBV4-1 and TRBJ1-3, with unresolved D. With 1 base removed from V and 2 bases from J, the gap between germline ends came to 12 bases. The CDR3 is made up of 16 amino acids. CDR1 is MGHRA, CDR2 YSYEKL, per germline. This chain's CDR3 is CASSQVLGTTGNTIYF. The CDR3 nucleotides are TGCGCCAGCAGCCAAGTCCTAGGCACCACTGGAAACACCATATATTTT.

This rearrangement joins TRBV27 to TRBJ1-2; D may be TRBD1 (6 bases). The germline CDR1 and CDR2 sequences are MNHEY and SMNVEV (reference sequence). This CDR3 is built from 12 residues. Trimming removed 7 bases at V and 7 bases at J, with 13 bases between. CDR3: CASKQGDGGYTF. The CDR3 coding sequence is TGTGCCAGCAAACAGGGAGACGGTGGCTACACCTTC.

The CDR3 DNA reads TGTGCCAGCAGTTTAACGGCCAGGGTCCTCTACGAGCAGTACTTC. This gives the protein CASSLTARVLYEQYF. The chain carries TRBV27 and TRBJ2-7; D may be TRBD1 (5 bases). Trimming removed 2 bases at V and 3 bases at J, with 14 bases between. The CDR3 is 15 residues long. CDR1 is MNHEY and CDR2 is SMNVEV in the germline V gene (reference sequence).

The sample holds a few counts of this clone. The chain links TRBV5-1 to TRBJ2-7, with D hard to call. Trimming removed 0 bases at V and 3 bases at J, with 10 bases between. Per the germline V gene, CDR1 is SGHRS and CDR2 is YFSETQ. The length of the CDR3 is 14 residues. Here the CDR3 reads CASSLGYRFYEQYF. The CDR3 region has the DNA TGCGCCAGCAGCTTGGGATACAGATTCTACGAGCAGTACTTC.

The V and J genes are TRBV18 and TRBJ2-6; 7 bases map to TRBD1. Germline V gene data show CDR1 as KGHSH and CDR2 as LQKENI. With V trimmed by 4 bases and J by 3 bases, 9 bases remained unmatched. This CDR3 has 17 amino acids. Written as DNA, the CDR3 is TGTGCCAGCTCACTAAGGACAGGAGAGGGTGGGGCCAACGTCCTGACTTTC. Protein product: CASSLRTGEGGANVLTF.

This clone has just a few counts. The chain has TRBV7-3 and TRBJ2-1; 10 bases are a match to TRBD2. Germline V lookup: CDR1 SGHTA, CDR2 FQGTGA. V lost 5 bases, J lost 0 bases, and 13 bases stayed unmatched. The CDR3 extends over 19 amino acids. DNA of the CDR3: TGTGCCAGCAGCACCCTAGCGGGAGTTTCCCAGAGCTCCTACAATGAGCAGTTCTTC. It is translated as CASSTLAGVSQSSYNEQFF.

In this sample, this clone turned up a few times. The J gene is TRBJ1-6, the V gene TRBV6-6; tentative D call: TRBD1 (6 bases). CDR3 length: 16 residues. The germline V gene encodes CDR1 MNHNY and CDR2 SVGAGI (reference sequence). V dropped 4 bases and J dropped 3 bases, with 13 bases sitting between them. The chain's CDR3 is CASSSRQAYYNSPLHF. CDR3 in DNA: TGTGCCAGCAGTTCTCGACAGGCTTACTATAATTCACCCCTCCACTTT.

The rearrangement uses TRBV6-5 and TRBJ2-7; 7 bases match TRBD1. The CDR3 length is 12 residues. Trimming took 8 bases from V and 4 from J; bases not matched to a gene: 5. The germline V gene has CDR1 MNHEY and CDR2 SVGAGI. The CDR3 DNA is TGTGCCAGCTCTGAACAGGGGTACGAGCAGTACTTC. This sequence encodes CASSEQGYEQYF.